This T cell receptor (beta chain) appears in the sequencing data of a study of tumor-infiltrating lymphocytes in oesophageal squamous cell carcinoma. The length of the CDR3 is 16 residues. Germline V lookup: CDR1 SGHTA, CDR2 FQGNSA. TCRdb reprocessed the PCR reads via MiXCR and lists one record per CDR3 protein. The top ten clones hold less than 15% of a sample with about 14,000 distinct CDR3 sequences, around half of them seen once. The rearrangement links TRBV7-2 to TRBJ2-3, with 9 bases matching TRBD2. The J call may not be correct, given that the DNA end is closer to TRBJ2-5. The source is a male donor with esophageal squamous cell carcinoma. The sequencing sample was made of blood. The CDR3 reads CASITVTAGGGETQYF. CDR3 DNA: TGTGCCAGCATCACCGTCACGGCGGGAGGGGGAGAGACCCAGTACTTC.